These 31 T cell receptor beta chains share one sample of origin, sequenced in a study of blood T cell repertoires in COVID-19. Clones were read by immunoSEQ multiplex PCR, and TCRdb kept only the in-frame ones, dropping some. The table has about 190,000 clones, less than 80% seen once; the top ten hold 13%. Sequencing was performed on peripheral blood. These receptors originate from a man aged 50-59 years who had recovered from COVID-19.

CDR3 nucleotides: TGTGCCAGCACCCGAACTAGCACAGATACGCAGTATTTT. Amino acids: CASTRTSTDTQYF. The chain has TRBV28 and TRBJ2-3; D remains ambiguous. V dropped 7 bases and J dropped 0 bases, with 8 bases sitting between them. Germline V gene lookup returns CDR1 MDHEN and CDR2 SYDVKM. This CDR3 spans 13 amino acids.

This chain links TRBV28 with TRBJ2-1, with 8 bases identical to TRBD2. The germline V gene has CDR1 MDHEN and CDR2 SYDVKM. The CDR3 spans 16 residues. With V trimmed by 5 bases and J by 1 base, 7 bases remained unmatched. CDR3 residues: CASSTQLAESYNEQFF. CDR3 DNA: TGTGCCAGCAGTACCCAACTAGCGGAATCCTACAATGAGCAGTTCTTC.

In this sample, this clone turned up a few times. The rearrangement joins TRBV11-2 to TRBJ2-1, with D possibly being TRBD1 (6 bases). Germline CDR1 and CDR2: SGHAT and FQNNGV. The CDR3 sequence is 16 residues long. Deletions cut 4 bases from V and 3 bases from J, with 16 bases between. The CDR3 here is CASSSKQGSGYNEQFF. The CDR3 DNA reads TGTGCCAGCAGCTCTAAACAGGGATCGGGCTACAATGAGCAGTTCTTC.

The chain links TRBV6-1 to TRBJ1-5; D remains unclear. V lost 5 bases and J lost 4, with 6 bases in between. CDR1 is MNHNS, CDR2 SASEGT, per germline. The CDR3 has 12 residues. The CDR3 region has the DNA TGTGCCAGCAGTTTCTTAAATCAGCCCCAGCATTTT. Its protein product is CASSFLNQPQHF.

V gene TRBV7-9 combines with J gene TRBJ2-1, with 10 bases matching TRBD2. This CDR3 has 15 residues. V dropped 8 bases and J dropped 6; count of bases not matched to a gene: 10. CDR1 SEHNR and CDR2 FQNEAQ come from the germline V gene (reference sequence). CDR3 residues: CASGPSSGRINEQFF. The CDR3 bases are TGTGCCAGCGGACCAAGTAGCGGGAGGATCAATGAGCAGTTCTTC.

V gene TRBV4-3 combines with J gene TRBJ1-4; 11 bases map to TRBD1. The V segment lost 1 base and the J segment 7 bases; nucleotides outside the gene matches: 2. The CDR3 runs to 15 residues. Looked up from germline, CDR1 is LGHNA and CDR2 is YSLEER. CDR3 protein: CASSQGGTGGEKLFF. The CDR3, as DNA: TGCGCCAGCAGCCAAGGGGGGACAGGGGGTGAAAAACTGTTTTTT.

The chain is built from TRBV28 and TRBJ2-1; D may be TRBD2 (5 bases). The V gene lost 1 base and the J gene lost 7 bases, with 11 bases spanning the gap. This CDR3 comprises 14 residues. Germline loops: CDR1 MDHEN, CDR2 SYDVKM. CDR3 sequence: CASSLSLARNEQFF. The CDR3 nucleotides read TGTGCCAGCAGTTTATCCCTAGCCAGAAATGAGCAGTTCTTC.

V is TRBV10-1 and J is TRBJ1-2; D not resolved. CDR1 and CDR2 (germline): WNHNN, SYGVQD (reference sequence). Between the trimmed V and J ends, which lost 5 bases and 8 bases, there was a span of 15 bases. The CDR3 has 13 amino acids. Written as DNA, the CDR3 is TGCGCCAGCAGTCCTGGACTAAATGCGGGCTACACCTTC. Its translation: CASSPGLNAGYTF.

This clone showed up just a few times. The J gene is TRBJ2-1, the V gene TRBV30, with D perhaps matching TRBD2 (7 bases). Trimming took off 2 bases at V and 5 bases at J, with 16 bases between the two ends. Germline V gene data show CDR1 as GTSNPN and CDR2 as SVGIG (reference sequence). The CDR3 consists of 15 residues. The CDR3: CAWSPPGGLNNEQFF. The DNA of the CDR3 is TGTGCCTGGAGTCCCCCCGGGGGGCTCAACAATGAGCAGTTCTTC.

This chain links TRBV12-3 or TRBV12-4 with TRBJ2-7; maybe TRBD2 (5 bases). The V and J ends lost 5 bases and 5 bases respectively, with 10 bases between them. CDR3 length: 12 residues. The CDR3 DNA reads TGTGCCAGCAGTATCGGACTGGACGAGCAGTACTTC. Its translation: CASSIGLDEQYF.

This chain joins TRBV2 and TRBJ2-1, with 9 nucleotides matching TRBD2. This CDR3 contains 14 residues. The V gene end was trimmed by 5 bases and the J gene end by 5 bases; junction bases not matched to a gene: 4. Germline V gene lookup returns CDR1 SNHLY and CDR2 FYNNEI. The DNA for the CDR3 is TGTGCCAGCAGTCGTAGCGGGAGAAACAATGAGCAGTTCTTC. Translating gives CASSRSGRNNEQFF.

The chain combines TRBV6-5 with TRBJ2-5; TRBD1 matches at 9 bases. CDR3 length: 15 residues. Per the germline V gene, CDR1 is MNHEY and CDR2 is SVGAGI. The J segment lost 4 bases and the V segment lost 6 bases, leaving 9 bases of the junction unmatched. CDR3 amino acids: CASRARTGEGETQYF. In DNA form, the CDR3 reads TGTGCCAGCAGGGCAAGGACAGGGGAAGGAGAGACCCAGTACTTC.

The chain uses TRBV3-1 (or the pseudogene TRBV3-2) and TRBJ1-5, with 7 bases lining up with TRBD1. This CDR3 is built from 18 residues. J gave up 5 bases and V 4 bases, and 17 bases lay outside the gene matches. Germline V gene lookup returns CDR1 LGHDT and CDR2 YNNKEL (reference sequence). CDR3 residues: CASSRTDRARKAYQPQHF. In DNA form, the CDR3 reads TGTGCCAGCAGCCGAACAGACAGGGCCCGGAAAGCTTATCAGCCCCAGCATTTT.

This clone was counted only a few times. The V and J genes are TRBV28 and TRBJ2-3; perhaps TRBD2 as D (6 bases). Germline V gives CDR1 MDHEN, CDR2 SYDVKM. Deletions cut 9 bases from V and 0 bases from J, with 10 bases between. This CDR3 spans 13 amino acids. As DNA, the CDR3 is TGTGCCAGTGGGAGCGGGAGCACAGATACGCAGTATTTT. It encodes CASGSGSTDTQYF.

V and J are TRBV18 and TRBJ1-2; 10 bases are shared with TRBD1. This CDR3 is 17 amino acids long. V lost 5 bases and J lost 8; bases outside the gene matches: 17. Per the germline V gene, CDR1 is KGHSH and CDR2 is LQKENI. This CDR3 reads CASSTSGTGVFKSGYTF. CDR3 DNA: TGTGCCAGCTCAACTTCCGGGACAGGGGTCTTCAAATCGGGCTACACCTTC.

This clone was detected many times. The chain carries TRBV24-1 and TRBJ2-2; TRBD1 aligns across 7 bases. The CDR3 contains 14 residues. Per the germline V gene, CDR1 is KGHDR and CDR2 is SFDVKD. V lost 7 bases and J lost 3; bases outside the gene matches: 4. DNA of the CDR3: TGTGCCACCAGGGATGACAGGGACACCGGGGAGCTGTTTTTT. Its translation: CATRDDRDTGELFF.

The chain couples TRBV30 to TRBJ2-7, with D perhaps TRBD2 (5 bases). The CDR3 has 17 residues. CDR1 is GTSNPN and CDR2 is SVGIG in the germline V gene (reference sequence). V lost 0 bases, J lost 3 bases, and 21 bases lay in between. CDR3 in DNA: TGTGCCTGGAGTGTACTTTCAGGTAGCGCCAAGGACTACGAGCAGTACTTC. It specifies CAWSVLSGSAKDYEQYF.

J is TRBJ2-2 and V is TRBV5-1; D is undetermined. The V gene lost 0 bases and the J gene lost 3 bases, with 9 bases spanning the gap. CDR1 and CDR2 from the germline V gene are SGHRS and YFSETQ. The CDR3 is 15 amino acids. The CDR3: CASSLADSYTGELFF. In nucleotides, the CDR3 is TGCGCCAGCAGCTTGGCCGACTCCTACACCGGGGAGCTGTTTTTT.

This clone was recorded at least ten times. V gene TRBV11-2 combines with J gene TRBJ2-2; weak D call: TRBD2 (5 bases). The V gene lost 2 bases and the J gene lost 1 base, with 14 bases spanning the gap. Germline V gene lookup returns CDR1 SGHAT and CDR2 FQNNGV. CDR3 size: 17 residues. The chain's CDR3 is CASSLRVSSGNTGELFF. The CDR3 DNA reads as TGTGCCAGCAGCTTAAGAGTTTCAAGCGGGAACACCGGGGAGCTGTTTTTT.

The V and J genes are TRBV15 and TRBJ1-5; TRBD1 matches 12 bases. CDR3 length: 18 amino acids. Trimming removed 0 bases from V and 4 bases from J; junction bases left unmatched: 7. Per germline, CDR1 LNHNV and CDR2 YYDKDF (reference sequence). The CDR3 nucleotides are TGTGCCACCAGCAGAGATTCCGGGACAGGGGGCATAAATCAGCCCCAGCATTTT. Its protein product is CATSRDSGTGGINQPQHF.

The V gene is TRBV9, the J gene TRBJ2-7, with D perhaps matching TRBD1 (6 bases). Germline assignment: CDR1 SGDLS and CDR2 YYNGEE. V gave up 2 bases and J gave up 3 bases, with 42 bases separating them. This CDR3 contains 24 residues. Here the CDR3 DNA reads TGTGCCAGCAGCGTGGTTCTGCAAGTTGTCGGCATGGTGGAACAGGGCACCCACCTCTACGAGCAGTACTTC. Amino acids: CASSVVLQVVGMVEQGTHLYEQYF. The full variable domain, in which reference TRBV9 and TRBJ2-7 provide the parts outside the CDR3, is DSGVTQTPKHLITATGQRVTLRCSPRSGDLSVYWYQQSLDQGLQFLIQYYNGEERAKGNILERFSAQQFPDLHSELNLSSLELGDSALYFCASSVVLQVVGMVEQGTHLYEQYFGPGTRLTVT.

The table lists this clone with a few counts. The J gene is TRBJ1-1, the V gene TRBV20-1, with D hard to call. The CDR3 has 14 residues. The germline V gene has CDR1 DFQATT and CDR2 SNEGSKA (reference sequence). Trimming took 3 bases from V and 1 from J, leaving 12 bases between them. The CDR3 nucleotides read TGCAGTGCTAGTTTATCGGTTGGGAACACTGAAGCTTTCTTT. Protein sequence: CSASLSVGNTEAFF.

The chain is built from TRBV27 and TRBJ2-7; TRBD1 aligns across 12 bases. Losses at the gene ends were 3 bases for V and 0 bases for J; bases not matched to a gene: 9. Germline CDR1 and CDR2: MNHEY and SMNVEV (reference sequence). The CDR3 is made up of 18 amino acids. In nucleotides, the CDR3 is TGTGCCAGCAGTTTCCGGGACAGGGGGCCGGGGAGCTCCTACGAGCAGTACTTC. This codes for CASSFRDRGPGSSYEQYF.

The chain is built from TRBV2 and TRBJ2-1, with D possibly TRBD1 on 6 matching bases. Germline loops: CDR1 SNHLY, CDR2 FYNNEI. The CDR3 contains 15 residues. V gave up 6 bases and J gave up 0 bases, with 12 bases separating them. The CDR3 reads CASSGDRLSYNEQFF. The CDR3 nucleotides read TGTGCCAGCAGCGGTGACAGGCTCTCCTACAATGAGCAGTTCTTC.

The rearrangement joins TRBV2 to TRBJ2-7; D possibly corresponds to TRBD1 (6 bases). V lost 3 bases to trimming and J lost 1 base, with 10 bases between them. This CDR3 is 14 amino acids long. CDR1 and CDR2 from the germline V gene are SNHLY and FYNNEI. CDR3 loop: CASSEIGTSYEQYF. CDR3 DNA: TGTGCCAGCAGTGAGATCGGGACATCCTACGAGCAGTACTTC.

The rearrangement uses TRBV7-6 and TRBJ2-5; unclear D gene. The V gene's germline CDR1 is SGHVS and CDR2 FNYEAQ. V gave up 5 bases and J gave up 5 bases, with 6 bases separating them. The CDR3 consists of 11 residues. The CDR3 nucleotides read TGTGCCAGCAGCGTGTCGGAGACCCAGTACTTC. Its translation is CASSVSETQYF. Using reference TRBV7-6 and TRBJ2-5 for the parts outside the CDR3, the full variable domain is GAGVSQSPRYKVTKRGQDVALRCDPISGHVSLYWYRQALGQGPEFLTYFNYEAQQDKSGLPNDRFSAERPEGSISTLTIQRTEQRDSAMYRCASSVSETQYFGPGTRLLVL.

The V call is TRBV3-1 (or the pseudogene TRBV3-2), the J call TRBJ2-7, with D possibly matching TRBD2 (6 bases). The CDR3 totals 15 residues. Germline CDR1 reads LGHDT; CDR2 reads YNNKEL (reference sequence). Trimming took off 3 bases at V and 7 bases at J, with 19 bases between the two ends. CDR3 nucleotides: TGTGCCAGCAGCCAGGACCGGGACGGGACTGGTGAGCAGTACTTC. Its protein is CASSQDRDGTGEQYF.

The rearrangement links TRBV30 to TRBJ2-1, with D possibly matching TRBD2 (6 bases). CDR1 and CDR2 from the germline V gene are GTSNPN and SVGIG (reference sequence). This CDR3 is 14 amino acids long. Deletions cut 0 bases from V and 6 bases from J, with 12 bases between. CDR3 in DNA: TGTGCCTGGAGTGTCGGGCTAGCGACCAATGAGCAGTTCTTC. Amino acids: CAWSVGLATNEQFF.

The chain uses TRBV27 and TRBJ2-2, with D perhaps matching TRBD1 (5 bases). Trimming stripped 2 bases from V and 5 bases from J, with 15 bases between. The CDR3 is made up of 16 amino acids. Germline V CDR1 and CDR2: MNHEY, SMNVEV (reference sequence). Here the CDR3 DNA reads TGTGCCAGCAGTTTAGTAGGGGCGGTCGGGACCGGGGAGCTGTTTTTT. Translated, it gives CASSLVGAVGTGELFF.

The DNA of the CDR3 is TGTGCCAGCTCACCAGGGGGCGACGGCAATCAGCCCCAGCATTTT. This codes for CASSPGGDGNQPQHF. This chain joins TRBV18 and TRBJ1-5, with a tentative D call TRBD1 (6 bases). There are 15 residues in the CDR3. Germline CDR1 and CDR2: KGHSH and LQKENI. The V and J ends lost 2 bases and 2 bases respectively, with 10 bases between them. The entire variable domain, with the rest obtained from reference TRBV18 and TRBJ1-5, is as follows: NAGVMQNPRHLVRRRGQEARLRCSPMKGHSHVYWYRQLPEEGLKFMVYLQKENIIDESGMPKERFSAEFPKEGPSILRIQQVVRGDSAAYFCASSPGGDGNQPQHFGDGTRLSIL.

The chain combines TRBV15 with TRBJ2-5, with TRBD2 identical over 14 bases. V shed 1 base, J shed 3 bases, and the junction held 7 bases outside the gene matches. There are 18 residues in the CDR3. CDR1 is LNHNV and CDR2 is YYDKDF in the germline V gene (reference sequence). This CDR3 is CATSRGGTSGSLEETQYF. Here the CDR3 DNA reads TGTGCCACCAGCAGAGGGGGGACTAGCGGGAGTTTGGAAGAGACCCAGTACTTC.